A single sample is the source of the 10 T cell receptor beta chains below, sequenced in a study of shared clonotypes between healthy human individuals. Measured with immunoSEQ multiplex PCR; TCRdb has only the in-frame clones, and not every one. Here the sample spans roughly 1,600,000 clones, 97% to 99% being singletons. Sequenced input: naive CD4+ T cells sorted from blood. The subset denotes: CD45RA+ positively selected. The source of these receptors is a man aged 25 to 45 in good health.

Concerning this clone: Additional DNA sequences in this sample encode the identical CDR3. This chain uses TRBV5-1 with TRBJ1-5; 10 positions agree with TRBD1. The CDR3 runs to 15 residues. CDR1 is SGHRS and CDR2 is YFSETQ in the germline V gene. The ends lost 4 bases at V and 2 bases at J; junction bases unmatched: 3. The CDR3 DNA reads TGCGCCAGCAGCCCAGGGACAGGGGGCAATCAGCCCCAGCATTTT. Residues: CASSPGTGGNQPQHF.

The rearrangement joins TRBV5-5 to TRBJ2-7; the D is unclear. The CDR3 is 12 residues long. From germline, CDR1 is SGHKS and CDR2 YYEKEE (reference sequence). V lost 5 bases to trimming and J lost 4 bases, with 10 bases between them. The CDR3 DNA follows: TGTGCCAGCAGTCCTCAGAAATACGAGCAGTACTTC. Translation: CASSPQKYEQYF.

This clone showed up just once. This chain uses TRBV7-8 with TRBJ2-1, with D possibly matching TRBD2 (5 bases). The germline V gene encodes CDR1 SGHVS and CDR2 FQNEAQ. Trimming left V 1 base short and J 5 bases short, with 9 bases between. This CDR3 has 14 residues. As DNA, the CDR3 is TGTGCCAGCAGCTTAGGGCTAGCAAACAATGAGCAGTTCTTC. It translates to CASSLGLANNEQFF.

The CDR3 loop reads CASSYQGRISGANVLTF. In DNA, the CDR3 is TGTGCCAGCAGTTATCAGGGACGGATCTCTGGGGCCAACGTCCTGACTTTC. V gene TRBV27 combines with J gene TRBJ2-6, with D tentatively TRBD1 or TRBD2 (5 bases each). Trimming removed 4 bases at V and 0 bases at J, with 13 bases between. Per germline, CDR1 MNHEY and CDR2 SMNVEV (reference sequence). This CDR3 contains 17 residues.

The rearrangement links TRBV5-6 to TRBJ1-5; a possible D gene is TRBD1 (6 bases). The V gene lost 0 bases and the J gene lost 4 bases, with 14 bases spanning the gap. Germline values: CDR1 SGHDT, CDR2 YYEEEE. This CDR3 is built from 16 residues. CDR3 bases: TGTGCCAGCAGCTTGGCCGTTGGCAGGGGAAATCAGCCCCAGCATTTT. This codes for CASSLAVGRGNQPQHF.

This clone was picked up one time. This sequence joins TRBV4-2 and TRBJ2-3; 8 positions match TRBD2. The V segment lost 1 base and the J segment 6 bases; nucleotides outside the gene matches: 12. Per germline, CDR1 LGHNA and CDR2 YNFKEQ. CDR3 length: 17 amino acids. The CDR3 DNA reads TGTGCCAGCAGCCAAGTTCGGACGGGAGGGCCGGAGGATACGCAGTATTTT. Encoded protein: CASSQVRTGGPEDTQYF.

The J gene is TRBJ1-2, the V gene TRBV19; D call uncertain. In germline, CDR1 is LNHDA, CDR2 SQIVND (reference sequence). The CDR3 sequence is 15 residues long. Trimming removed 4 bases at V and 5 bases at J, with 17 bases between. The DNA for the CDR3 is TGTGCCAGTAGTACACTTTTGTCGGGAGAATATGGCTACACCTTC. It encodes CASSTLLSGEYGYTF.

This clone was recorded only once. The V gene is TRBV29-1, the J gene TRBJ2-1; the D gene is possibly TRBD2 (6 bases). Trimming shortened V by 4 bases and J by 10 bases, and 14 bases separated the two germline ends. Germline V gene sequence: CDR1 SQVTM, CDR2 ANQGSEA. This CDR3 spans 12 amino acids. DNA of the CDR3: TGCAGCGTTGCGAGGGAGGTATTCGAGCAGTTCTTC. Its translation: CSVAREVFEQFF.

The chain carries TRBV5-8 and TRBJ2-3; 7 bases line up with TRBD2. The CDR3 is made up of 13 amino acids. In germline, CDR1 is SGHTS, CDR2 YDEGEE. With V trimmed by 7 bases and J by 2 bases, 4 bases remained unmatched. The CDR3 is CASQGGLTDTQYF. The CDR3 DNA reads as TGTGCCAGCCAGGGAGGGCTCACAGATACGCAGTATTTT.

This chain connects TRBV6-5 to TRBJ2-7; D is tentatively TRBD1 or TRBD2 (5 bases each). This CDR3 has 14 amino acids. Germline CDR1 is MNHEY and CDR2 is SVGAGI. V lost 5 bases and J 0 bases, leaving 11 bases between the germline ends. The CDR3 protein is CASSPGRGSYEQYF. Written as DNA, the CDR3 is TGTGCCAGCAGTCCGGGACGGGGCTCCTACGAGCAGTACTTC.